This T cell receptor (beta chain) emerged from a study of technical replicates of blood from a few donors. Profiling relied on immunoSEQ multiplex PCR, and the TCRdb table lists in-frame clones only, not all of them. The table includes some 70,000 clones, under 98% detected once. Germline V gene sequence: CDR1 SGHNT, CDR2 YYREEE (reference sequence). Trimming shortened V by 0 bases and J by 2 bases, and 11 bases separated the two germline ends. This CDR3 contains 15 residues. This chain connects TRBV5-4 to TRBJ1-2; the D is unclear. The sequence derives from a human donor in good health. Sequencing was performed on T cells isolated from PBMCs. CDR3 bases: TGTGCCAGCAGCTTGGGAGCGGCCCCGAACTATGGCTACACCTTC. Protein: CASSLGAAPNYGYTF.